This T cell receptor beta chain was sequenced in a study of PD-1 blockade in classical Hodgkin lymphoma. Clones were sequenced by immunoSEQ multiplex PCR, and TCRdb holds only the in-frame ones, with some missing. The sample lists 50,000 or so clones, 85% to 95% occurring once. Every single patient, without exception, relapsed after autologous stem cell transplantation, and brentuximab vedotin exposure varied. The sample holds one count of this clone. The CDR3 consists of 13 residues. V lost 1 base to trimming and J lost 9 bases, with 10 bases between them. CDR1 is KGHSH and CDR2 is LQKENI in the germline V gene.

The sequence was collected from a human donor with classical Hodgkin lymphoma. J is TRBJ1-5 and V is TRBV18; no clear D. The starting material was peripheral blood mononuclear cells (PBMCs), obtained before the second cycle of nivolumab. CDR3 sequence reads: CASSPQEARPQHF. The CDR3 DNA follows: TGTGCCAGCTCACCACAGGAGGCAAGGCCCCAGCATTTT.